This T cell receptor (beta chain) was observed in a study of STAT5B mutations in CD4+ large granular lymphocyte leukemia. The overall study: Among healthy donors, a particular HLA allele went with more CDR3 'QG' motifs.

With respect to this clone: What it binds is not known.

The method was immunoSEQ multiplex PCR; TCRdb's version includes in-frame clones alone and lacks a portion of them. This sample yields about 30,000 clones, of which more than 65% are seen a single time; over 2% belongs to the top ten. The study, taken as a whole, reports: CD4-sorted patient repertoires seemed more clonal than healthy CD4+ repertoires. Over 20% of private leukemic clonotypes occurred rarely in other patients' non-leukemic repertoires.

Sequencing input: CD4+ T cells from blood buffy coats. The sequence was collected from a human donor in good health.

CDR3 DNA: TGTGCCAGCAGCCGACTAGGTCGAGATACGCAGTATTTT. It codes for CASSRLGRDTQYF. The chain links TRBV5-6 to TRBJ2-3; D might be TRBD2 (6 bases). This CDR3 is built from 13 residues. Trimming removed 4 bases from V and 5 bases from J, with 11 bases in between. Germline V gene data show CDR1 as SGHDT and CDR2 as YYEEEE.